Below, 23 T cell receptor beta chains from the same sample are listed, as sequenced in a study of blood T cells in healthy people across ages. Sample-barcoded 5' priming and a J-beta primer mix drove a second PCR of 7 to 11 cycles. TCRdb re-derived calls from the 5' RACE reads in MiXCR, one entry per CDR3 protein. The sample consists of hundreds of thousands of distinct CDR3 sequences, about 30% of them appearing once. The sample taken for sequencing was blood. The source is a woman of 80 years or more in good health.

Points on this clonotype: A clone one base away is much larger, so this may be a read error. This chain links TRBV28 with TRBJ2-7, with D possibly matching TRBD1 (6 bases). The CDR3 is 14 residues long. Germline lookup yields CDR1 MDHEN and CDR2 SYDVKM. V shed 6 bases and J shed 4 bases, with 16 bases lying between them. CDR3 amino acids: CASRKTGTNYEQYF. CDR3 DNA: TGTGCCAGCAGAAAAACCGGGACAAATTACGAGCAGTACTTC.

There are many counts of this clonotype. J is TRBJ2-7 and V is TRBV20-1, with TRBD2 matching 7 bases. The CDR3 has 13 residues. The germline V gene encodes CDR1 DFQATT and CDR2 SNEGSKA (reference sequence). J gave up 3 bases and V 6 bases, and 8 bases lay outside the gene matches. The DNA of the CDR3 is TGCAGTGCCCGGGATAGCGGGCTCTACGAGCAGTACTTC. This translates into CSARDSGLYEQYF.

A word on this clonotype: A clone one base away is much larger, so this may be a read error. This rearrangement joins TRBV4-1 to TRBJ2-5, with D possibly TRBD2 on 5 matching bases. The tail of the sequence fits TRBJ2-7 better, so the J call may be wrong. This CDR3 comprises 15 residues. Germline loops: CDR1 MGHRA, CDR2 YSYEKL. The CDR3 protein is CASSHDELGILEQYF. The CDR3 DNA reads TGCGCCAGCAGCCACGATGAACTAGGGATCCTCGAGCAGTACTTC.

The sample holds one count of this clonotype. The chain links TRBV5-1 to TRBJ2-5; D gene ambiguous. The V and J ends lost 3 bases and 2 bases respectively, with 11 bases between them. The CDR3 covers 14 residues. In germline, CDR1 is SGHRS, CDR2 YFSETQ. The CDR3 DNA sequence: TGCGCCAGCAGCTCCTCTGTGCGGCAAGAGACCCAGTACTTC. Protein: CASSSSVRQETQYF.

In its sample, this clonotype was seen many times. This chain joins TRBV6-1 and TRBJ1-2; 8 bases are a match to TRBD1. The CDR3 has 15 residues. Germline V gives CDR1 MNHNS, CDR2 SASEGT. Unmatched junction bases numbered 7, after V lost 5 bases and J lost 2 bases. CDR3 sequence reads: CASSPDRGPNYGYTF. DNA of the CDR3: TGTGCCAGCAGTCCCGACAGGGGCCCCAACTATGGCTACACCTTC.

At least ten counts were recorded for this clonotype. This chain joins TRBV20-1 and TRBJ2-1; TRBD2 matches 12 bases. Germline CDR1 and CDR2: DFQATT and SNEGSKA (reference sequence). V shed 6 bases, J shed 2 bases, and the junction held 11 bases outside the gene matches. This CDR3 contains 17 residues. CDR3 sequence: CSAQTSGGPVTYNEQFF. In DNA form, the CDR3 reads TGCAGTGCACAGACTAGCGGGGGCCCTGTTACCTACAATGAGCAGTTCTTC.

This clonotype was seen many times. J is TRBJ2-7 and V is TRBV21-1; TRBD1, the table's D call, lacks a check against the DNA. TRBV21-1 is an annotated pseudogene. The CDR3 is 14 amino acids. The CDR3 spells CASSQRTGGYEQYF. DNA for the CDR3: TGTGCCAGCAGCCAACGGACAGGGGGCTACGAGCAGTACTTC.

V and J are TRBV3-1 and TRBJ1-2; no clear D. Germline loops: CDR1 LGHDT, CDR2 YNNKEL (reference sequence). The CDR3 covers 13 residues. The V end was cut by 4 bases, the J end by 3 bases, with 9 bases between. The CDR3 nucleotides are TGTGCCAGCAGCCCAGCGGGCTACTATGGCTACACCTTC. The encoded protein is CASSPAGYYGYTF.

The gene calls are TRBV21-1 and TRBJ1-4. TRBV21-1 is assigned pseudogene status. The CDR3 loop spans 14 amino acids. The CDR3 loop reads CASRVRPCPEKLFF. The CDR3 DNA is TGTGCCAGCAGGGTAAGGCCATGCCCTGAAAAACTGTTTTTT.

The chain joins TRBV6-6 to TRBJ1-3, with a weak D call TRBD1 (6 bases). Germline lookup yields CDR1 MNHNY and CDR2 SVGAGI (reference sequence). The V end was cut by 2 bases, the J end by 3 bases, with 14 bases between. CDR3 size: 16 residues. CDR3 sequence reads: CASSYNRGLYGNTIYF. CDR3 sequence (DNA): TGTGCCAGCAGTTACAACCGGGGGCTGTATGGAAACACCATATATTTT.

A note on this clonotype: A much bigger clone sits one base away, suggesting this may be a read error. DNA of the CDR3: TGTACCAGCAGCGCCGGGACGGTCTCCTACGAGCAGTACTTC. This translates into CTSSAGTVSYEQYF. The chain joins TRBV9 to TRBJ2-7; D is perhaps TRBD1 or TRBD2 (5 bases each). Germline V lookup: CDR1 SGDLS, CDR2 YYNGEE. The CDR3 consists of 14 residues.

A remark on this clonotype: The junction does not match germline at one end; this may be a read error. The chain carries TRBV7-8 and TRBJ2-1, with TRBD2 matching over 8 bases. This CDR3 comprises 17 residues. In germline, CDR1 is SGHVS, CDR2 FQNEAQ. In DNA, the CDR3 is TGTGCCTGCAGCTTAGCGGGTGGGACTAGTGGTCTCAATGAGCAGTTCTTC. It codes for CACSLAGGTSGLNEQFF.

The chain joins TRBV28 to TRBJ2-5; either TRBD1 or TRBD2 may fit D (5 bases each). The CDR3 loop spans 16 amino acids. The germline V gene has CDR1 MDHEN and CDR2 SYDVKM. Trimming took 5 bases from V and 5 from J, leaving 21 bases between them. Written as DNA, the CDR3 is TGTGCCAGCAGTCTAGGGATCAGGGAGTCCCGCGAGACCCAGTACTTC. Encoded protein: CASSLGIRESRETQYF.

This clonotype was observed a few times. This chain joins TRBV12-3 or TRBV12-4 and TRBJ1-1; D is unresolved. Trimming removed 6 bases at V and 1 base at J, with 12 bases between. This CDR3 has 14 amino acids. In nucleotides, the CDR3 is TGTGCCAGCAGGCGGGCAGAAGGGAACACTGAAGCTTTCTTT. It specifies CASRRAEGNTEAFF.

The CDR3, as DNA: TGTGCCATCAGTGACCGGGGACAGGGGAATGGCTACGAGCAGTACTTC. This gives the protein CAISDRGQGNGYEQYF. J is TRBJ2-5 and V is TRBV10-3, with 10 bases identical to TRBD1. Near its end, the DNA agrees better with TRBJ2-7, so the J call may be wrong. The CDR3 totals 16 residues. Germline V lookup: CDR1 ENHRY, CDR2 SYGVKD.

The genes are TRBV4-1 and TRBJ2-7; D ambiguous. This CDR3 spans 12 amino acids. Deletions cut 4 bases from V and 7 bases from J, with 11 bases between. Per the germline V gene, CDR1 is MGHRA and CDR2 is YSYEKL. The CDR3 loop reads CASSRSENEQYF. The CDR3 region has the DNA TGCGCCAGCAGCCGCTCCGAGAATGAGCAGTACTTC.

In its sample, this clonotype was seen many times. The chain links TRBV27 to TRBJ2-3; D possibly corresponds to TRBD1 (6 bases). The V gene's germline CDR1 is MNHEY and CDR2 SMNVEV (reference sequence). V lost 3 bases, J lost 0 bases, and 16 bases lay in between. This CDR3 spans 17 amino acids. CDR3 nucleotides: TGTGCCAGCAGTTTCTTAACAGGGAGATCTAGCACAGATACGCAGTATTTT. It yields the protein CASSFLTGRSSTDTQYF.

Comments on this clonotype: A much more abundant neighbour one base away suggests this may be a read error. The V call is TRBV24-1, the J call TRBJ2-1, with D possibly matching TRBD2 (5 bases). The CDR3 spans 13 residues. Germline V gene sequence: CDR1 KGHDR, CDR2 SFDVKD. Between the trimmed V and J ends, which lost 7 bases and 6 bases, there was a span of 12 bases. CDR3 nucleotide sequence: TGTGCCACCAGGGGGTCTAGCTCCAATGAGCAGTTCTTC. Translated, it gives CATRGSSSNEQFF.

The chain combines TRBV27 with TRBJ1-2; tentatively, D is TRBD1 (5 bases). In germline, CDR1 is MNHEY, CDR2 SMNVEV (reference sequence). There are 15 residues in the CDR3. The V and J ends lost 5 bases and 4 bases respectively, with 17 bases between them. Here the CDR3 reads CASSPQTVGPYGYTF. The CDR3 DNA sequence: TGTGCCAGCAGTCCACAGACTGTGGGACCCTATGGCTACACCTTC.

The CDR3 sequence: CASSLGGGDYNEQYF. CDR3 sequence (DNA): TGTGCCAGCAGCTTAGGCGGGGGAGACTACAATGAGCAGTACTTC. The chain carries TRBV7-7 and TRBJ2-5, with 7 bases lining up with TRBD2. With 1 base clipped from V and 11 bases from J, the junction kept 13 bases outside the gene matches. CDR1 is SSHAT and CDR2 is FNYEAQ in the germline V gene (reference sequence). CDR3 size: 15 residues.

The chain employs TRBV6-1 and TRBJ2-6, with 7 bases that match TRBD2. The junction had 9 bases not matched to a gene; V was cut back by 4 bases and J by 9 bases. The V gene's germline CDR1 is MNHNS and CDR2 SASEGT. CDR3 length: 15 residues. Here the CDR3 reads CASSGEGSRGNVLTF. The DNA of the CDR3 is TGTGCCAGCAGTGGGGAGGGCTCTCGGGGCAACGTCCTGACTTTC.

This clonotype was recorded at least ten times. The chain employs TRBV29-1 and TRBJ2-1; 9 bases fit TRBD1. V gave up 6 bases and J gave up 9 bases; unmatched junction bases: 9. The CDR3 consists of 13 residues. Germline lookup yields CDR1 SQVTM and CDR2 ANQGSEA. The CDR3, as DNA: TGCAGCGTAACCCGGACAGGGGATGGTGAGCAGTTCTTC. This translates into CSVTRTGDGEQFF.

This clonotype was seen ten or more times. The chain recombines TRBV7-2 with TRBJ2-6, with 9 bases lining up with TRBD1. CDR1 SGHTA and CDR2 FQGNSA come from the germline V gene. V shed 5 bases and J 1 base; nucleotides not matched to a gene: 6. This CDR3 contains 17 residues. Written as DNA, the CDR3 is TGTGCCAGCAGCCGATACGGACAGGGGTCTGGGGCCAACGTCCTGACTTTC. This translates into CASSRYGQGSGANVLTF.